Shown below are 6 T cell receptor beta chains from a single sample sequenced in a study of blood T cell repertoires in COVID-19. Profiled with immunoSEQ multiplex PCR; TCRdb holds only in-frame clones, not every one. The sample has roughly 340,000 clones, roughly 86% seen once; the top ten hold roughly 2%. Sequencing was carried out using PBMCs or T cells enriched from blood (not recorded which). These receptors all stem from a man aged 40-55 years in a cohort exposed to, infected with or recovered from COVID-19 (not recorded which).

This chain links TRBV11-2 with TRBJ1-1; D gene unclear. Germline-derived CDR1 and CDR2 are SGHAT and FQNNGV. Deletions cut 3 bases from V and 7 bases from J, with 21 bases between. This CDR3 comprises 16 residues. The CDR3 here is CASSLISPPASGEAFF. The CDR3 DNA follows: TGTGCCAGCAGCTTGATTAGCCCCCCCGCCTCTGGTGAAGCTTTCTTT. The whole variable domain, filled in from reference TRBV11-2 and TRBJ1-1, reads EAGVAQSPRYKIIEKRQSVAFWCNPISGHATLYWYQQILGQGPKLLIQFQNNGVVDDSQLPKDRFSAERLKGVDSTLKIQPAKLEDSAVYLCASSLISPPASGEAFFGQGTRLTVV.

This clone was recorded only once. The genes are TRBV24-1 and TRBJ2-1; 14 bases fit TRBD2. The junction had 1 base not matched to a gene; V was cut back by 2 bases and J by 5 bases. This CDR3 is built from 16 residues. CDR1 is KGHDR, CDR2 SFDVKD, per germline. The CDR3 coding sequence is TGTGCCACCAGTGATTCGGGACTAGCGGGAGACAATGAGCAGTTCTTC. Its protein is CATSDSGLAGDNEQFF.

In DNA, the CDR3 is TGTGCCAGCAGCCTACAGGGGACAAACACCGGGGAGCTGTTTTTT. This gives the protein CASSLQGTNTGELFF. The genes are TRBV11-2 and TRBJ2-2; 7 nucleotides agree with TRBD1. Germline V gives CDR1 SGHAT, CDR2 FQNNGV. The junction had 5 bases not matched to a gene; V was cut back by 5 bases and J by 2 bases. CDR3 length equals 15 residues.

The J gene is TRBJ2-1, the V gene TRBV19, with TRBD2 matching 7 bases. The CDR3 sequence is 17 residues long. The germline gives CDR1 LNHDA, CDR2 SQIVND (reference sequence). V was pared by 3 bases and J by 7 bases, with 15 bases of the junction left unmatched. The CDR3 bases are TGTGCCAGTAGTATGGGGGGGAGGAGCGGGCTTAGGAATGAGCAGTTCTTC. It is translated as CASSMGGRSGLRNEQFF.

The chain has TRBV4-1 and TRBJ1-5; TRBD1 is a possible D gene (6 bases). The CDR3 is 15 residues long. Germline V CDR1 and CDR2: MGHRA, YSYEKL. V gave up 1 base and J gave up 3 bases, with 10 bases separating them. This CDR3 reads CASSQGQVDNQPQHF. The DNA for the CDR3 is TGCGCCAGCAGCCAAGGACAGGTAGACAATCAGCCCCAGCATTTT.

This clone has just one count. The chain couples TRBV28 to TRBJ1-6; TRBD1 matches at 7 bases. The ends lost 5 bases at V and 5 bases at J; junction bases unmatched: 9. CDR3 length equals 16 residues. Germline CDR1 and CDR2: MDHEN and SYDVKM. The CDR3 spells CASSPSGQSDNSPLHF. As DNA, the CDR3 is TGTGCCAGCAGTCCATCGGGACAGTCAGATAATTCACCCCTCCACTTT.